The 31 T cell receptor beta chains presented below share a single source sample, sequenced in a study of blood T cell repertoires in COVID-19. Produced via immunoSEQ multiplex PCR; TCRdb's table is partial and in-frame only. The sample lists approximately 390,000 clones; approximately 87% were seen once. Sequences were obtained from PBMCs or T cells enriched from blood (not recorded which). The receptors were sampled from a woman between 50 and 59 years old who had recovered from COVID-19.

The J gene is TRBJ2-2, the V gene TRBV28, with TRBD2 identical over 11 bases. Per germline, CDR1 MDHEN and CDR2 SYDVKM. The CDR3 covers 17 residues. Trimming took 6 bases from V and 2 from J; bases not matched to a gene: 8. The CDR3 loop is CASSPILAGANTGELFF. CDR3 coding DNA: TGTGCCAGCAGCCCCATACTAGCGGGGGCAAACACCGGGGAGCTGTTTTTT. Complete variable domain (other parts from reference TRBV28 and TRBJ2-2): DVKVTQSSRYLVKRTGEKVFLECVQDMDHENMFWYRQDPGLGLRLIYFSYDVKMKEKGDIPEGYSVSREKKERFSLILESASTNQTSMYLCASSPILAGANTGELFFGEGSRLTVL.

This clone was seen a handful of times. The chain is built from TRBV6-5 and TRBJ1-6, with D possibly being TRBD1 (6 bases). The CDR3 sequence is 13 residues long. V lost 9 bases and J 7 bases, leaving 13 bases between the germline ends. CDR1 MNHEY and CDR2 SVGAGI come from the germline V gene. The CDR3, as DNA: TGTGCCAGTCACAGGGATTCGAATTCACCCCTCCACTTT. Protein sequence: CASHRDSNSPLHF.

By sample fraction, this clone is medium-sized. The CDR3 region has the DNA TGTGCCAGCAGTCCGTTCGAGGGCACAGACCAGCCCCAGCATTTT. It codes for CASSPFEGTDQPQHF. The chain links TRBV7-9 to TRBJ1-5; D unresolved. Between the trimmed V and J ends, which lost 6 bases and 7 bases, there was a span of 19 bases. The CDR3 covers 15 residues. The V gene's germline CDR1 is SEHNR and CDR2 FQNEAQ (reference sequence).

J is TRBJ1-2 and V is TRBV7-2; TRBD1 agrees at 8 bases. V was pared by 5 bases and J by 7 bases, with 9 bases of the junction left unmatched. This CDR3 is 14 amino acids long. Germline assignment: CDR1 SGHTA and CDR2 FQGNSA. The CDR3 here is CASSPSSGTGGYTF. The CDR3 DNA reads as TGTGCCAGCAGCCCCTCTTCGGGGACAGGTGGCTACACCTTC.

The CDR3 loop reads CASSASGLSTDTQYF. CDR3 DNA: TGTGCCAGCAGCGCCTCCGGACTGTCTACAGATACGCAGTATTTT. The chain has TRBV5-6 and TRBJ2-3; a possible D gene is TRBD2 (5 bases). From germline, CDR1 is SGHDT and CDR2 YYEEEE. The CDR3 spans 15 residues. The ends were cut back, 4 bases at V and 3 bases at J, with 15 bases in the middle.

The chain employs TRBV28 and TRBJ1-2; TRBD1 matches at 7 bases. The CDR3 is 18 amino acids. V lost 8 bases to trimming and J lost 6 bases; unmatched junction nucleotides: 24. Germline CDR1 is MDHEN and CDR2 is SYDVKM. The CDR3 bases are TGTGCCAGCGGACAAGTTAAGTCTGCACAGGGGCCCTTGGATGGCTACACCTTC. It encodes CASGQVKSAQGPLDGYTF.

This clone is medium-sized within its sample. V gene TRBV5-4 combines with J gene TRBJ2-6; tentative D call: TRBD1 (6 bases). Per the germline V gene, CDR1 is SGHNT and CDR2 is YYREEE (reference sequence). V lost 9 bases and J 0 bases, leaving 19 bases between the germline ends. CDR3 length: 17 residues. DNA for the CDR3: TGTGCCACTACGGACCCGACAGGCACCTCTGGGGCCAACGTCCTGACTTTC. Its protein product is CATTDPTGTSGANVLTF.

This chain joins TRBV2 and TRBJ1-2; D not certain. The CDR3 totals 13 residues. Trimming stripped 9 bases from V and 0 bases from J, with 11 bases between. From germline, CDR1 is SNHLY and CDR2 FYNNEI. CDR3 bases: TGTGCCAGGGTCCACCTAGCTAACTATGGCTACACCTTC. This encodes CARVHLANYGYTF. Using reference TRBV2 and TRBJ1-2 for the parts outside the CDR3, the full variable domain is EPEVTQTPSHQVTQMGQEVILRCVPISNHLYFYWYRQILGQKVEFLVSFYNNEISEKSEIFDDQFSVERPDGSNFTLKIRSTKLEDSAMYFCARVHLANYGYTFGSGTRLTVV.

The chain combines TRBV4-1 with TRBJ2-5; 12 bases map to TRBD2. Germline V CDR1 and CDR2: MGHRA, YSYEKL. V dropped 0 bases and J dropped 2; count of bases not matched to a gene: 10. The CDR3 has 19 amino acids. CDR3 region: CASSQDSRLAGGMQETQYF. In DNA form, the CDR3 reads TGCGCCAGCAGCCAAGATTCAAGGCTAGCGGGGGGGATGCAAGAGACCCAGTACTTC.

V gene TRBV5-8 combines with J gene TRBJ2-1; a weak D match, TRBD2 (5 bases). The CDR3 covers 15 residues. Germline-derived CDR1 and CDR2 are SGHTS and YDEGEE. Trimming removed 3 bases at V and 10 bases at J, with 20 bases between. CDR3 loop: CASSSRAPPLKEQFF. The CDR3 DNA reads as TGTGCCAGCAGCTCGCGGGCCCCCCCCCTTAAAGAGCAGTTCTTC.

V is TRBV7-8 and J is TRBJ1-5, with D perhaps matching TRBD1 (5 bases). The germline V gene has CDR1 SGHVS and CDR2 FQNEAQ. CDR3 length equals 16 residues. V lost 5 bases, J lost 2 bases, and 16 bases lay in between. The CDR3 DNA reads TGTGCCAGCAGCCTGGACAACCCGATTCGCAATCAGCCCCAGCATTTT. Translated: CASSLDNPIRNQPQHF. The full variable domain, rest sourced from reference TRBV7-8 and TRBJ1-5, is GAGVSQSPRYKVAKRGQDVALRCDPISGHVSLFWYQQALGQGPEFLTYFQNEAQLDKSGLPSDRFFAERPEGSVSTLKIQRTQQEDSAVYLCASSLDNPIRNQPQHFGDGTRLSIL.

V and J are TRBV3-1 (or the pseudogene TRBV3-2) and TRBJ1-6, with 7 bases identical to TRBD1. J was trimmed by 10 bases and V by 4 bases; bases with no gene match: 4. Germline V gene data show CDR1 as LGHDT and CDR2 as YNNKEL (reference sequence). The length of the CDR3 is 13 residues. The CDR3 reads CASSPRTGSPLHF. The CDR3 DNA reads TGTGCCAGCAGCCCCCGGACAGGATCACCCCTCCACTTT.

The chain links TRBV7-9 to TRBJ1-2, with 8 bases lining up with TRBD1. The CDR3 is 14 residues long. V trimming: 4 bases; J trimming: 5 bases; junction bases outside the gene matches: 6. Germline-derived CDR1 and CDR2 are SEHNR and FQNEAQ (reference sequence). DNA for the CDR3: TGTGCCAGCAGCTCCGGACAGGGTCTGTATGGCTACACCTTC. Amino acid sequence: CASSSGQGLYGYTF.

The chain couples TRBV19 to TRBJ1-1, with TRBD1 matching 7 bases. Germline trimming cut 9 bases from V and 1 base from J; bases unmatched to any gene: 8. The CDR3 has 14 residues. In germline, CDR1 is LNHDA, CDR2 SQIVND (reference sequence). This CDR3 reads CASLSQGTNTEAFF. DNA of the CDR3: TGTGCCAGCTTGTCACAGGGGACGAACACTGAAGCTTTCTTT. Filled out from reference TRBV19 and TRBJ1-1, the complete variable domain reads DGGITQSPKYLFRKEGQNVTLSCEQNLNHDAMYWYRQDPGQGLRLIYYSQIVNDFQKGDIAEGYSVSREKKESFPLTVTSAQKNPTAFYLCASLSQGTNTEAFFGQGTRLTVV.

The chain combines TRBV27 with TRBJ2-3; D is possibly TRBD2 (6 bases). Germline CDR1 and CDR2: MNHEY and SMNVEV (reference sequence). Trimming pared 1 base from V and 7 bases from J, leaving 18 bases between. This CDR3 spans 16 amino acids. This chain's CDR3 is CASSLWDGSKQNTQYF. The CDR3 nucleotides are TGTGCCAGCAGTTTATGGGACGGGAGCAAACAAAATACGCAGTATTTT.

This rearrangement joins TRBV2 to TRBJ1-4; TRBD1 is a possible D gene (5 bases). The CDR3 totals 15 residues. Germline V lookup: CDR1 SNHLY, CDR2 FYNNEI. Trimming took 5 bases from V and 2 from J, leaving 12 bases between them. The CDR3 spells CASSSQGLTNEKLFF. For the CDR3, the DNA is TGTGCCAGCAGTTCGCAGGGATTGACTAATGAAAAACTGTTTTTT.

A word on this clone: Other DNA sequences from this sample encode an identical CDR3 as well. The chain combines TRBV18 with TRBJ2-1, with a tentative D call TRBD1 (7 bases). The V gene lost 3 bases and the J gene lost 7 bases, with 10 bases spanning the gap. The CDR3 covers 13 residues. Germline V gene lookup returns CDR1 KGHSH and CDR2 LQKENI. This chain's CDR3 is CASSPAGGNEQFF. The CDR3 DNA reads TGTGCCAGCTCACCGGCAGGGGGGAATGAGCAGTTCTTC.

The chain has TRBV3-1 (or the pseudogene TRBV3-2) and TRBJ2-1; 10 bases fit TRBD2. Germline V gene data show CDR1 as LGHDT and CDR2 as YNNKEL (reference sequence). The CDR3 is 15 amino acids. V shed 4 bases, J shed 4 bases, and the junction held 4 bases outside the gene matches. The CDR3 loop reads CASSLLAGVYNEQFF. CDR3 nucleotide sequence: TGTGCCAGCAGCCTTCTAGCGGGGGTTTACAATGAGCAGTTCTTC.

J is TRBJ1-4 and V is TRBV4-1; TRBD1 matches 7 bases. The CDR3 has 14 amino acids. V shed 4 bases, J shed 8 bases, and the junction held 7 bases outside the gene matches. Germline V gene data show CDR1 as MGHRA and CDR2 as YSYEKL. The CDR3 nucleotides are TGCGCCAGCAGCCGAGGACAGGCCCAAGAAAAACTGTTTTTT. Protein product: CASSRGQAQEKLFF.

The chain joins TRBV9 to TRBJ1-6; the D is unclear. The germline V and J ends were trimmed by 4 bases and 9 bases, with 14 bases remaining between them. CDR3 length equals 14 residues. In germline, CDR1 is SGDLS, CDR2 YYNGEE. The CDR3 coding sequence is TGTGCCAGCAGCACCCAAGCCCTCACTTCACCCCTCCACTTT. It specifies CASSTQALTSPLHF.

Note on this clone: Other nucleotide sequences in the sample specify the same CDR3. The chain recombines TRBV28 with TRBJ1-5; possible D gene TRBD1, 6 bases. The germline V and J ends were trimmed by 3 bases and 0 bases, with 12 bases remaining between them. Germline CDR1 is MDHEN and CDR2 is SYDVKM. CDR3 length equals 16 residues. CDR3 loop: CASSFPGAGSNQPQHF. CDR3 nucleotide sequence: TGTGCCAGCAGTTTCCCAGGGGCTGGTAGCAATCAGCCCCAGCATTTT.

The CDR3 region is CASNRPGTDTQYF. Here the CDR3 DNA reads TGTGCCAGCAACCGACCGGGGACAGATACGCAGTATTTT. The chain links TRBV6-5 to TRBJ2-3, with TRBD2 as a possible D gene (5 bases). With 7 bases removed from V and 3 bases from J, the gap between germline ends came to 11 bases. The CDR3 is made up of 13 amino acids. Per germline, CDR1 MNHEY and CDR2 SVGAGI.

V gene TRBV19 combines with J gene TRBJ1-5; D is unclear. The V end lost 4 bases, the J end lost 2 bases, and 12 bases lay between the germline ends. The CDR3 has 15 amino acids. The V gene's germline CDR1 is LNHDA and CDR2 SQIVND (reference sequence). CDR3 bases: TGTGCCAGTAGTACACTTATGAGGGGCAATCAGCCCCAGCATTTT. Protein product: CASSTLMRGNQPQHF.

The chain has TRBV3-1 (or the pseudogene TRBV3-2) and TRBJ2-5, with TRBD1 identical over 8 bases. The CDR3 has 14 amino acids. Per the germline V gene, CDR1 is LGHDT and CDR2 is YNNKEL (reference sequence). J lost 0 bases, V lost 8 bases, and 5 bases had no gene match. CDR3 residues: CASANRGYQETQYF. Written as DNA, the CDR3 is TGTGCCAGCGCAAACAGGGGGTACCAAGAGACCCAGTACTTC.

The chain is built from TRBV28 and TRBJ1-4, with D unclear. Germline CDR1 and CDR2: MDHEN and SYDVKM. V shed 8 bases and J shed 0 bases, with 7 bases lying between them. CDR3 length equals 13 residues. Here the CDR3 reads CASVRATNEKLFF. The CDR3, as DNA: TGTGCCAGCGTGCGTGCAACTAATGAAAAACTGTTTTTT.

V gene TRBV5-1 combines with J gene TRBJ2-5; 10 bases match TRBD2. The CDR3 runs to 15 residues. In germline, CDR1 is SGHRS, CDR2 YFSETQ. V was clipped by 2 bases and J by 5 bases; unmatched bases: 6. Here the CDR3 DNA reads TGCGCCAGCAGCTTTGGGACTAGCGATTCTGAGACCCAGTACTTC. It translates to CASSFGTSDSETQYF.

As DNA, the CDR3 is TGTGCCAGCAGCCTGGACAGTTCTAATTCACCCCTCCACTTT. Amino acid sequence: CASSLDSSNSPLHF. The chain employs TRBV3-1 (or the pseudogene TRBV3-2) and TRBJ1-6; perhaps TRBD1 as D (6 bases). The CDR3 extends over 14 amino acids. Germline V gene sequence: CDR1 LGHDT, CDR2 YNNKEL (reference sequence). V lost 4 bases and J 6 bases, leaving 10 bases between the germline ends.

This clone was detected a few times. The junction departs from the called germline gene at one end, perhaps through a read error. This sequence joins TRBV13 and TRBJ2-7; D is ambiguous. Germline CDR1 is PRHDT and CDR2 is FYEKMQ (reference sequence). The CDR3 totals 12 residues. The CDR3 nucleotides read TGTGCCAGCAGCTCCCAGTCCTTCGAGCAGTACTTC. Its protein is CASSSQSFEQYF.

This chain links TRBV2 with TRBJ1-2; D uncertain. V shed 6 bases and J shed 6 bases, with 17 bases lying between them. The CDR3 extends over 14 amino acids. CDR1 is SNHLY, CDR2 FYNNEI, per germline. The CDR3 DNA reads as TGTGCCAGCAGCCTAAGTAGAACTATCAATGGCTACACCTTC. Amino acid sequence: CASSLSRTINGYTF.

The table lists this clone with a count of one. The chain combines TRBV9 with TRBJ1-3; D is uncertain. The ends were cut back, 2 bases at V and 8 bases at J, with 14 bases in the middle. Germline V gives CDR1 SGDLS, CDR2 YYNGEE. CDR3 size: 14 residues. The CDR3 region is CASSVESGGHTIYF. The CDR3 DNA sequence: TGTGCCAGCAGCGTCGAGTCAGGAGGTCACACCATATATTTT.

This rearrangement joins TRBV9 to TRBJ1-2, with 9 bases that match TRBD1. The ends lost 2 bases at V and 1 base at J; junction bases unmatched: 6. This CDR3 contains 16 residues. Per the germline V gene, CDR1 is SGDLS and CDR2 is YYNGEE. CDR3 protein: CASSVGNRGLNYGYTF. In nucleotides, the CDR3 is TGTGCCAGCAGCGTCGGTAACAGGGGGCTTAACTATGGCTACACCTTC. Supplemented by reference TRBV9 and TRBJ1-2, the full variable domain reads DSGVTQTPKHLITATGQRVTLRCSPRSGDLSVYWYQQSLDQGLQFLIQYYNGEERAKGNILERFSAQQFPDLHSELNLSSLELGDSALYFCASSVGNRGLNYGYTFGSGTRLTVV.